This is a list of T cell receptor beta chains from one sample in a study of shared clonotypes between healthy human individuals. TCRdb's copy holds only in-frame clones and misses some; the assay was immunoSEQ multiplex PCR. This table has around 2,000,000 clones, 85% to 95% appearing once. The sample consisted of naive CD8+ T cells sorted from blood. These receptors came from a man aged 18 to 30 in good health. Both conserved end residues are part of each CDR3. Fields, in order: V gene, D gene, clone size, J gene, CDR3 protein, CDR3 DNA. D genes are given only for firm matches. Clone size is stated in some rows and not others, as once, few, many or a class when expanded.

TRBV11-2	.	.	TRBJ1-4	CASSSPIQGGGTNEKLFF	TGTGCCAGCAGCTCCCCCATACAGGGTGGAGGTACTAATGAAAAACTGTTTTTT
TRBV6-5	.	.	TRBJ1-1	CASSYSTGGTEAFF	TGTGCCAGCAGTTACTCTACGGGGGGCACTGAAGCTTTCTTT
TRBV7-9	TRBD2	once	TRBJ2-3	CASSPGGTSIGDTQYF	TGTGCCAGCAGCCCAGGAGGGACTAGTATTGGGGATACGCAGTATTTT
TRBV4-2	TRBD2	.	TRBJ2-7	CASSQVLTSVSYEQYF	TGTGCCAGCAGCCAAGTTCTAACTAGCGTATCCTACGAGCAGTACTTC
TRBV9	.	.	TRBJ2-1	CASSGGHGNEQFF	TGTGCCAGCAGCGGGGGACACGGCAATGAGCAGTTCTTC
TRBV7-6	TRBD1	.	TRBJ1-4	CASSLTTGGNEKLFF	TGTGCCAGCAGCTTAACGACAGGGGGTAATGAAAAACTGTTTTTT
TRBV30	.	.	TRBJ2-2	CAWSGQNTGELFF	TGTGCCTGGAGTGGCCAGAACACCGGGGAGCTGTTTTTT
TRBV9	.	.	TRBJ2-3	CASSALTGITDTQYF	TGTGCCAGCAGCGCATTGACGGGTATCACAGATACGCAGTATTTT
TRBV9	TRBD2	.	TRBJ2-5	CASSVATDPGLAMETQYF	TGTGCCAGCAGCGTAGCAACAGATCCGGGACTAGCGATGGAGACCCAGTACTTC
TRBV6-5	.	.	TRBJ2-5	CASTLAGGLGETQYF	TGTGCCAGCACCCTCGCTGGGGGGCTGGGAGAGACCCAGTACTTC
TRBV10-2	.	.	TRBJ2-6	CASTGFQGANVLTF	TGCGCCAGCACAGGGTTCCAAGGGGCCAACGTCCTGACTTTC
TRBV6-6	.	.	TRBJ2-1	CASSSEDNEQFF	TGTGCCAGCAGTTCGGAAGACAATGAGCAGTTCTTC
TRBV7-2	.	.	TRBJ2-1	CASSSPSSYNEQFF	TGTGCCAGCAGCTCGCCTAGCTCCTACAATGAGCAGTTCTTC
TRBV12-2	.	.	TRBJ1-2	CASRLIAPDLINNYGYTF	TGTGCAAGTCGCTTAATAGCGCCGGACCTAATAAATAACTATGGCTACACCTTC
TRBV28	TRBD1	.	TRBJ1-1	CASSLLTGGGTEAFF	TGTGCCAGCAGTCTACTGACAGGGGGCGGAACTGAAGCTTTCTTT
TRBV5-4	.	.	TRBJ2-7	CASSSEGPYEQYF	TGTGCCAGCAGTTCCGAGGGTCCCTACGAGCAGTACTTC
TRBV5-6	.	.	TRBJ1-2	CASSLSPGGGYTF	TGTGCCAGCAGCTTGTCCCCCGGAGGGGGCTACACCTTC
TRBV5-1	.	.	TRBJ1-1	CASSLAQGGGYTEAFF	TGCGCCAGCAGCTTGGCCCAGGGAGGGGGATACACTGAAGCTTTCTTT
TRBV7-7	TRBD2	once	TRBJ2-7	CASSLAGPEAGASYEQYF	TGTGCTAGCAGCTTAGCGGGCCCCGAAGCGGGGGCCTCCTACGAGCAGTACTTC
TRBV25-1	.	.	TRBJ1-5	CASSEWGQPQHF	TGTGCCAGCAGTGAATGGGGGCAGCCCCAGCATTTT
TRBV13	TRBD2	.	TRBJ2-2	CASSLGTSGTGELFF	TGTGCCAGCAGCCTCGGGACTAGCGGGACCGGGGAGCTGTTTTTT
TRBV15	.	.	TRBJ2-5	CATSRDQAQETQYF	TGTGCCACCAGCAGAGATCAGGCCCAAGAGACCCAGTACTTC
TRBV19	.	.	TRBJ1-6	CASRDREGLGYNSPLHF	TGTGCCAGTAGAGACCGGGAGGGCCTCGGGTATAATTCACCCCTCCACTTT
TRBV13	TRBD1	.	TRBJ1-3	CASSAGTGFPSGNTIYF	TGTGCCAGCAGCGCCGGGACAGGGTTTCCCTCTGGAAACACCATATATTTT
TRBV6-5	.	.	TRBJ2-3	CASSPPQGLDTQYF	TGTGCCAGCAGCCCACCCCAGGGGTTAGATACGCAGTATTTT
TRBV7-8	TRBD2	.	TRBJ2-1	CASSLGPSGTYNEQFF	TGTGCCAGCAGCTTAGGTCCTAGCGGGACCTACAATGAGCAGTTCTTC
TRBV5-1	TRBD2	.	TRBJ2-7	CASSWGTSGGFQPSYEQYF	TGCGCCAGCAGCTGGGGGACTAGCGGGGGCTTCCAGCCATCCTACGAGCAGTACTTC
TRBV6-5	.	.	TRBJ1-5	CATQRIGDSNQPQHF	TGTGCCACTCAAAGAATCGGGGATAGCAATCAGCCCCAGCATTTT
TRBV4-1	.	.	TRBJ2-7	CASSLQGYYEQYF	TGCGCCAGCAGCCTTCAGGGTTACTACGAGCAGTACTTC
TRBV7-8	TRBD2	.	TRBJ2-5	CASSPPTSGGLETQYF	TGTGCCAGCAGCCCACCGACTAGCGGGGGGTTGGAGACCCAGTACTTC
TRBV9	.	.	TRBJ1-2	CASSVVEGGSSYGYTF	TGTGCCAGCAGCGTAGTGGAGGGGGGGTCATCCTATGGCTACACCTTC
TRBV5-6	TRBD1	.	TRBJ2-5	CASSFGGTGALTSQETQYF	TGTGCCAGCAGCTTCGGTGGGACAGGGGCTCTTACCTCCCAAGAGACCCAGTACTTC
TRBV4-1	.	.	TRBJ2-7	CASSQGRNYEQYF	TGCGCCAGCAGCCAAGGGAGGAACTACGAGCAGTACTTC
TRBV13	TRBD2	.	TRBJ2-5	CASSGEGTSGPQETQYF	TGTGCCAGCAGCGGAGAGGGGACTAGCGGGCCCCAAGAGACCCAGTACTTC
TRBV6-1	.	.	TRBJ2-5	CASSETSFETGPQETQYF	TGTGCCAGCAGTGAAACCAGTTTCGAAACAGGGCCCCAAGAGACCCAGTACTTC
TRBV27	TRBD2	.	TRBJ2-7	CASSPQLAGGPYEQYF	TGTGCCAGCAGTCCTCAACTAGCGGGAGGGCCCTACGAGCAGTACTTC
TRBV4-1	.	.	TRBJ2-1	CASSQEGLATYNEQFF	TGCGCCAGCAGCCAAGAAGGCCTAGCCACCTACAATGAGCAGTTCTTC
TRBV5-1	TRBD1	.	TRBJ1-1	CASSFQQGLDTEAFF	TGCGCCAGCAGCTTCCAACAGGGGCTCGACACTGAAGCTTTCTTT
TRBV10-2	.	.	TRBJ1-1	CASSEVSGSEAFF	TGCGCCAGCAGTGAGGTGTCAGGGAGTGAAGCTTTCTTT
TRBV28	TRBD1	.	TRBJ1-2	CASSMTGGNYGYTF	TGTGCCAGCAGTATGACAGGGGGGAACTATGGCTACACCTTC
TRBV2	.	once	TRBJ2-7	CASWQGGVYEQYF	TGTGCCAGCTGGCAGGGGGGGGTCTACGAGCAGTACTTC
TRBV19	TRBD1	.	TRBJ2-3	CASRWQGAGDTQYF	TGTGCCAGTAGATGGCAGGGGGCGGGAGATACGCAGTATTTT
TRBV27	.	.	TRBJ2-3	CASSLLPSSTDTQYF	TGTGCCAGCAGTTTATTGCCCTCTAGCACAGATACGCAGTATTTT
TRBV10-3	TRBD1	once	TRBJ2-1	CATNPESGGSEQFF	TGTGCCACCAACCCCGAATCAGGGGGCAGTGAGCAGTTCTTC
TRBV6-6	.	once	TRBJ2-7	CASSLPGAGGLHEQYF	TGTGCCAGCAGCTTACCTGGGGCAGGGGGGCTCCACGAGCAGTACTTC
TRBV10-3	TRBD1	.	TRBJ2-2	CAIKGNRGQTGELFF	TGTGCCATCAAGGGGAACAGGGGGCAAACCGGGGAGCTGTTTTTT
TRBV6-5	TRBD2	once	TRBJ2-3	CASRELAGTDTQYF	TGTGCCAGCAGGGAACTAGCGGGCACAGATACGCAGTATTTT
TRBV28	.	few	TRBJ1-5	CASSPLLGGKEPQHF	TGTGCCAGCAGTCCCCTCCTCGGGGGAAAGGAGCCCCAGCATTTT
TRBV7-9	.	.	TRBJ2-7	CASSYGRETF	TGTGCCAGCAGCTACGGACGGGAAACCTTC